The 7 T cell receptor beta chains given below trace back to one sample, sequenced in a study of shared clonotypes between healthy human individuals. Only in-frame clones appear in the TCRdb table, and some are missing; sequencing was by immunoSEQ multiplex PCR. The profile covers 2 million to 2.5 million clones, with over 90% appearing a single time and 0.35% to 0.5% taken by the ten largest. Sequencing was performed on naive CD4+ T cells from PBMCs. Subset defined: CD45RA+ positively selected. These TCRs come from a young man in good health. Some clones in this sample may be carry-over from other donors' samples.

This chain connects TRBV7-6 to TRBJ2-7; D is undetermined. Trimming cost V 7 bases and J 2 bases, with 15 bases left between them. The CDR3 extends over 14 amino acids. Germline V gene data show CDR1 as SGHVS and CDR2 as FNYEAQ. In nucleotides, the CDR3 is TGTGCCAGCACACCGCGGCCAGATCCCTACGAGCAGTACTTC. It encodes CASTPRPDPYEQYF. The full variable domain, rest sourced from reference TRBV7-6 and TRBJ2-7, is GAGVSQSPRYKVTKRGQDVALRCDPISGHVSLYWYRQALGQGPEFLTYFNYEAQQDKSGLPNDRFSAERPEGSISTLTIQRTEQRDSAMYRCASTPRPDPYEQYFGPGTRLTVT.

The rearrangement links TRBV5-6 to TRBJ2-1, with D uncertain. This CDR3 is built from 15 residues. V was clipped by 1 base and J by 1 base, with 9 bases between them. CDR1 and CDR2 from the germline V gene are SGHDT and YYEEEE. The DNA of the CDR3 is TGTGCCAGCAGCTTGACACTGCCTTCCTACAATGAGCAGTTCTTC. Its translation is CASSLTLPSYNEQFF.

The gene calls are TRBV6-6 and TRBJ2-2; D perhaps matches TRBD1 (6 bases). Trimming took off 7 bases at V and 7 bases at J, with 10 bases between the two ends. Germline CDR1 reads MNHNY; CDR2 reads SVGAGI (reference sequence). This CDR3 is 12 amino acids long. The CDR3 is CASTPQGGELFF. The CDR3 DNA sequence: TGTGCCAGCACCCCACAGGGCGGGGAGCTGTTTTTT.

This clone was detected only a few times. The genes are TRBV20-1 and TRBJ1-1; D is uncertain. CDR1 DFQATT and CDR2 SNEGSKA come from the germline V gene (reference sequence). V was pared by 6 bases and J by 4 bases, with 9 bases between. CDR3 length equals 11 residues. The CDR3 spells CSAGRSTEAFF. The DNA for the CDR3 is TGCAGTGCCGGTAGGAGCACTGAAGCTTTCTTT.

V and J are TRBV6-5 and TRBJ1-2; the match to TRBD1 covers 9 bases. After removal of 5 bases from V and 7 bases from J, the junction contained 5 bases not matched to a gene. The germline V gene encodes CDR1 MNHEY and CDR2 SVGAGI. The CDR3 is 13 amino acids. The CDR3 region is CASSGQGMGGYTF. As DNA, the CDR3 is TGTGCCAGCAGTGGACAGGGGATGGGTGGCTACACCTTC.

Points on this clone: The sample carries other DNA sequences with the same CDR3. J is TRBJ1-3 and V is TRBV4-3; D gene uncertain. The germline V and J ends were trimmed by 1 base and 0 bases, with 7 bases remaining between them. Germline assignment: CDR1 LGHNA and CDR2 YSLEER. CDR3 size: 15 residues. For the CDR3, the DNA is TGCGCCAGCAGCCAAGTTCCGAGCTCTGGAAACACCATATATTTT. Its translation is CASSQVPSSGNTIYF.

This chain links TRBV28 with TRBJ2-5, with D perhaps matching TRBD2 (5 bases). V gave up 3 bases and J gave up 4 bases, with 12 bases separating them. The length of the CDR3 is 14 residues. The germline V gene encodes CDR1 MDHEN and CDR2 SYDVKM. CDR3 nucleotide sequence: TGTGCCAGCAGTTTGCTCCTCGGAGGAGAGACCCAGTACTTC. Translated, it gives CASSLLLGGETQYF.